The 26 T cell receptor beta chains below were found in one sample sequenced in a study of memory CD8 T cells in hepatitis C reinfection. The data were produced by immunoSEQ multiplex PCR, yet TCRdb's version contains in-frame clones alone and is incomplete. The sample consists of approximately 46,000 clones, 89% of them appearing once. Sample time point: late/post reinfection, 12 to 24 weeks after detection. Sorted cells were sequenced directly ex vivo without any in vitro expansion. Source material: naive CD8+ T cells sorted from blood. Receptors originate from a man younger than 35 with hepatitis C virus infection.

The chain employs TRBV27 and TRBJ2-7, with D perhaps TRBD1 (6 bases). The CDR3 loop spans 13 amino acids. Germline values: CDR1 MNHEY, CDR2 SMNVEV (reference sequence). Between the trimmed V and J ends, which lost 4 bases and 1 base, there was a span of 8 bases. The CDR3 DNA sequence: TGTGCCAGCAGTTGGGGACAATCCTACGAGCAGTACTTC. The encoded protein is CASSWGQSYEQYF.

This clone occurred a few times. The same CDR3 also results from other DNA sequences found in this sample. The chain has TRBV27 and TRBJ1-1; a possible D gene is TRBD1 (6 bases). Germline-derived CDR1 and CDR2 are MNHEY and SMNVEV (reference sequence). Deletions cut 5 bases from V and 1 base from J, with 8 bases between. The CDR3 is made up of 13 amino acids. The CDR3 DNA sequence: TGTGCCAGCAGTCTCAGGGGGAACACTGAAGCTTTCTTT. Protein sequence: CASSLRGNTEAFF.

V usage is TRBV2 and J usage is TRBJ2-7; maybe TRBD1 (5 bases). V lost 6 bases, J lost 4 bases, and 10 bases lay in between. Germline CDR1 and CDR2: SNHLY and FYNNEI. The CDR3 has 12 amino acids. The CDR3 bases are TGTGCCAGCAGGTGGACATTTTACGAGCAGTACGTC. It codes for CASRWTFYEQYV.

This clone has a single count. V and J are TRBV5-5 and TRBJ2-7; D ambiguous. V was pared by 5 bases and J by 3 bases, with 12 bases between. Germline CDR1 and CDR2: SGHKS and YYEKEE (reference sequence). The CDR3 runs to 13 residues. The CDR3 nucleotides are TGTGCCAGCAGATTATACCCGAACTACGAGCAGTACGTC. It yields the protein CASRLYPNYEQYV.

A few counts support this clone. The CDR3 DNA sequence: TGTGCCAGCAGTCCTGGGGATGGGCTAGCGGGAGAAGAGACCCAGTACTTC. Amino acid sequence: CASSPGDGLAGEETQYF. The rearrangement uses TRBV5-8 and TRBJ2-5, with 10 nucleotides matching TRBD2. Germline CDR1 and CDR2: SGHTS and YDEGEE. Germline trimming cut 5 bases from V and 3 bases from J; bases unmatched to any gene: 13. The length of the CDR3 is 17 residues.

The chain employs TRBV7-9 and TRBJ2-1; 9 bases are a match to TRBD1. The CDR3 has 16 amino acids. Trimming at V came to 5 bases and at J to 4 bases, leaving 9 bases not matched to a gene. Germline-derived CDR1 and CDR2 are SEHNR and FQNEAQ (reference sequence). The CDR3 protein is CASSHSGQGIYNEQFF. CDR3 in DNA: TGTGCCAGCAGCCACTCTGGACAGGGGATATACAATGAGCAGTTCTTC.

The rearrangement uses TRBV5-4 and TRBJ2-7, with TRBD2 identical over 7 bases. This CDR3 region has 15 residues. The ends lost 6 bases at V and 4 bases at J; junction bases unmatched: 13. The germline V gene encodes CDR1 SGHNT and CDR2 YYREEE (reference sequence). The CDR3 region is CASTTLGEGQYEQYF. For the CDR3, the DNA is TGTGCCAGCACCACTTTGGGGGAGGGCCAATACGAGCAGTACTTC.

The chain employs TRBV11-2 and TRBJ2-1; 11 bases map to TRBD2. CDR1 is SGHAT and CDR2 is FQNNGV in the germline V gene. V dropped 5 bases and J dropped 7; count of bases not matched to a gene: 7. The CDR3 has 15 residues. The DNA for the CDR3 is TGTGCCAGCAGCCCGGGGACTAGCGGTTTAAATGAGCAGTTCTTC. Translated, it gives CASSPGTSGLNEQFF.

This chain uses TRBV25-1 with TRBJ2-1; 7 positions match TRBD1. The germline V gene has CDR1 MGHDK and CDR2 SYGVNS. V gave up 6 bases and J gave up 5 bases; unmatched junction bases: 10. The CDR3 is 15 amino acids. CDR3 coding DNA: TGTGCCAGCAGGACTAACTTCGGACAGGACAATGAGCAGTTCTTC. Amino acids: CASRTNFGQDNEQFF.

V gene TRBV27 combines with J gene TRBJ1-2; TRBD1 matches at 11 bases. The germline V gene has CDR1 MNHEY and CDR2 SMNVEV (reference sequence). The V segment lost 4 bases and the J segment 4 bases; nucleotides outside the gene matches: 5. This CDR3 spans 15 amino acids. The CDR3 spells CASSSGQGASYGYTF. In DNA form, the CDR3 reads TGTGCCAGCAGTTCCGGACAGGGGGCTTCCTATGGCTACACCTTC.

The chain carries TRBV6-5 and TRBJ2-1; 11 bases fit TRBD2. Germline V gene data show CDR1 as MNHEY and CDR2 as SVGAGI. This CDR3 has 15 residues. V shed 6 bases and J 6 bases; nucleotides not matched to a gene: 7. This chain's CDR3 is CASRIAGGLGNEQFF. CDR3 coding DNA: TGTGCCAGCAGAATAGCGGGGGGGCTCGGCAATGAGCAGTTCTTC.

The chain combines TRBV7-8 with TRBJ1-4; 10 bases agree with TRBD1. V shed 4 bases and J 6 bases; nucleotides not matched to a gene: 5. In germline, CDR1 is SGHVS, CDR2 FQNEAQ. The CDR3 is made up of 15 amino acids. The CDR3 region has the DNA TGTGCCAGCAGCTACACCGGGACAGGGGATGAAAAACTGTTTTTT. Its translation: CASSYTGTGDEKLFF.

Concerning this clone: A junction end diverges from the germline sequence, so it may reflect a read error. CDR3 nucleotide sequence: TGTGCTAGCAGCTTAGAAAGTTCTACTAGCGGCCAAGAGACCCAGTACTTC. The encoded protein is CASSLESSTSGQETQYF. V is TRBV7-7 and J is TRBJ2-5, with 8 bases lining up with TRBD2. Germline CDR1 SSHAT, CDR2 FNYEAQ (reference sequence). This CDR3 spans 17 amino acids.

This chain links TRBV27 with TRBJ2-2, with 7 bases that match TRBD1. V lost 4 bases, J lost 3 bases, and 5 bases stayed unmatched. The CDR3 is made up of 15 amino acids. In germline, CDR1 is MNHEY, CDR2 SMNVEV (reference sequence). CDR3 amino acids: CASSWTGPDTGELFF. CDR3 nucleotide sequence: TGTGCCAGCAGTTGGACAGGACCGGACACCGGGGAGCTGTTTTTT.

This chain links TRBV21-1 with TRBJ2-7; the listed D gene, TRBD1, was not tested against the DNA. TRBV21-1 is listed as a pseudogene. The CDR3 has 14 amino acids. The CDR3 bases are TGTGCCAGCACCATTACGACAGGGTTCTACGAGCAGTACTTC. As protein: CASTITTGFYEQYF.

This chain connects TRBV29-1 to TRBJ2-3, with D possibly TRBD2 on 5 matching bases. Trimming took off 0 bases at V and 2 bases at J, with 9 bases between the two ends. Germline assignment: CDR1 SQVTM and CDR2 ANQGSEA. This CDR3 region has 14 residues. The CDR3, as DNA: TGCAGCGTTGAAGATTCGGGGATCACAGATACGCAGTATTTT. Protein product: CSVEDSGITDTQYF.

The chain couples TRBV27 to TRBJ2-1; 8 nucleotides agree with TRBD2. Germline CDR1 MNHEY, CDR2 SMNVEV (reference sequence). Losses at the gene ends were 0 bases for V and 6 bases for J; bases not matched to a gene: 1. This CDR3 has 14 residues. CDR3 residues: CASSLSAGGNEQFF. In DNA, the CDR3 is TGTGCCAGCAGTTTATCGGCGGGAGGCAATGAGCAGTTCTTC.

The chain carries TRBV6-4 and TRBJ2-7; the D is unclear. Trimming took 4 bases from V and 0 from J, leaving 10 bases between them. Germline V CDR1 and CDR2: MRHNA, SNTAGT. The CDR3 runs 14 residues. In DNA, the CDR3 is TGTGCCAGCAGTGCACAGCAACTCTCCTACGAGCAGTACGTC. It translates to CASSAQQLSYEQYV.

The rearrangement links TRBV10-2 to TRBJ2-1, with D unclear. The CDR3 has 14 residues. CDR1 and CDR2 (germline): WSHSY, SAAADI. With 5 bases removed from V and 5 bases from J, the gap between germline ends came to 13 bases. CDR3 residues: CASSTSGAHNEQFF. The CDR3 DNA follows: TGCGCCAGCAGTACGTCCGGAGCCCACAATGAGCAGTTCTTC.

The CDR3 reads CASSRLPSGSSYNEQFF. For the CDR3, the DNA is TGTGCCAGCAGCCGCCTCCCTAGCGGAAGCTCCTACAATGAGCAGTTCTTC. This chain joins TRBV4-2 and TRBJ2-1, with 7 positions matching TRBD2. Germline loops: CDR1 LGHNA, CDR2 YNFKEQ. With 4 bases clipped from V and 0 bases from J, the junction kept 9 bases outside the gene matches. This CDR3 contains 17 residues.

Remarks on this clone: Other DNA sequences within the sample encode an identical CDR3. The chain uses TRBV6-5 and TRBJ1-1; 7 positions match TRBD1. Germline V lookup: CDR1 MNHEY, CDR2 SVGAGI. The V segment lost 4 bases and the J segment 5 bases; nucleotides outside the gene matches: 4. The CDR3 has 13 residues. The CDR3 bases are TGTGCCAGCAGTTTCCCAGGGGGGACTGAAGCTTTCTTT. This encodes CASSFPGGTEAFF.

The chain has TRBV7-3 and TRBJ2-1, with D possibly matching TRBD2 (5 bases). Germline V gene lookup returns CDR1 SGHTA and CDR2 FQGTGA. The V end lost 3 bases, the J end lost 8 bases, and 17 bases lay between the germline ends. The CDR3 contains 15 residues. CDR3 nucleotide sequence: TGTGCCAGCAGCTTGTCCGGGATTGGGAGAGATGAGCAGTTCTTC. Translating gives CASSLSGIGRDEQFF.

This chain uses TRBV2 with TRBJ1-2; 8 bases agree with TRBD1. This CDR3 is built from 13 residues. Looked up from germline, CDR1 is SNHLY and CDR2 is FYNNEI. Trimming at V came to 6 bases and at J to 4 bases, leaving 4 bases not matched to a gene. The DNA of the CDR3 is TGTGCCAGCAGCCATGGACAGGGCTATGGCTACACCTTC. This encodes CASSHGQGYGYTF.

This chain connects TRBV6-5 to TRBJ2-7, with D unclear. The CDR3 is made up of 12 amino acids. Per germline, CDR1 MNHEY and CDR2 SVGAGI. Trimming took off 6 bases at V and 3 bases at J, with 9 bases between the two ends. CDR3 in DNA: TGTGCCAGCAGCTCAGTAAACTACGAGCAGTACTTC. Translating it yields CASSSVNYEQYF.

The J gene is TRBJ2-1, the V gene TRBV2, with D perhaps matching TRBD2 (6 bases). The CDR3 has 17 amino acids. Germline CDR1 reads SNHLY; CDR2 reads FYNNEI. Trimming left V 2 bases short and J 5 bases short, with 19 bases between. The CDR3 DNA is TGTGCCAGCAGTGAACCCACCGGGACTGTGTCCCACAATGAGCAGTTCTTC. This sequence encodes CASSEPTGTVSHNEQFF.

The V call is TRBV5-4, the J call TRBJ2-5; D gene uncertain. The DNA end is more similar to TRBJ2-7, so the J call may be wrong. This CDR3 is built from 11 residues. Germline V gives CDR1 SGHNT, CDR2 YYREEE (reference sequence). In DNA, the CDR3 is TGTGCCAGCAGCAGAGGCCGCGAGCAGTACTTC. Residues: CASSRGREQYF.